These 10 T cell receptor beta chains were sequenced from one sample in a study of CD8 T cells in ankylosing spondylitis. TCRdb independently ran MiXCR on the 5' RACE reads; one entry per CDR3 protein. The sample has around 250,000 distinct CDR3 sequences, about a sixth seen once. The sample taken for sequencing was blood, either unsorted or a sorted T cell fraction (not recorded which). The receptors were sampled from a male donor with ankylosing spondylitis or in good health (not recorded which).

The chain recombines TRBV27 with TRBJ2-1; D is unclear. V dropped 5 bases and J dropped 9 bases, with 14 bases sitting between them. CDR1 is MNHEY and CDR2 is SMNVEV in the germline V gene (reference sequence). The CDR3 length is 13 residues. CDR3 in amino acids: CASSLSLRGEQFF. The CDR3, as DNA: TGTGCCAGCAGTCTCTCTCTACGTGGTGAGCAGTTCTTC.

The sample holds a few counts of this clonotype. This chain uses TRBV29-1 with TRBJ2-5; TRBD1 matches 10 bases. The V gene's germline CDR1 is SQVTM and CDR2 ANQGSEA. V shed 3 bases and J 2 bases; nucleotides not matched to a gene: 3. This CDR3 comprises 14 residues. In nucleotides, the CDR3 is TGCAGCGTTGAGACGGGACAGGGGCAAGAGACCCAGTACTTC. Encoded protein: CSVETGQGQETQYF.

The chain links TRBV4-3 to TRBJ2-4; 8 bases fit TRBD1. Germline CDR1 and CDR2: LGHNA and YSLEER. The CDR3 extends over 15 amino acids. Trimming at V came to 0 bases and at J to 8 bases, leaving 6 bases not matched to a gene. The CDR3 loop is CASSQEGTGGDIQYF. For the CDR3, the DNA is TGCGCCAGCAGCCAAGAAGGGACAGGTGGTGACATTCAGTACTTC.

The J gene is TRBJ2-5, the V gene TRBV12-3 or TRBV12-4, with D possibly matching TRBD1 (5 bases). Between the trimmed V and J ends, which lost 5 bases and 5 bases, there was a span of 12 bases. The CDR3 consists of 13 residues. This CDR3 reads CASSDQGGETQYF. CDR3 nucleotide sequence: TGTGCCAGCAGTGACCAGGGCGGTGAGACCCAGTACTTC.

This clonotype was observed at least ten times. The gene calls are TRBV20-1 and TRBJ1-2, with D possibly matching TRBD1 (5 bases). V was pared by 5 bases and J by 8 bases, with 21 bases between. Per germline, CDR1 DFQATT and CDR2 SNEGSKA (reference sequence). The CDR3 covers 14 residues. Written as DNA, the CDR3 is TGCAGTGCTCCAAGTGGAGACAGCCTCATAGGCTACACCTTC. Encoded protein: CSAPSGDSLIGYTF.

The chain couples TRBV29-1 to TRBJ2-7; 9 bases match TRBD1. The V gene's germline CDR1 is SQVTM and CDR2 ANQGSEA. Trimming at V came to 4 bases and at J to 5 bases, leaving 6 bases not matched to a gene. The CDR3 is made up of 13 amino acids. CDR3 amino acids: CSVATGGLNEQYF. CDR3 coding DNA: TGCAGCGTTGCAACAGGGGGCCTAAACGAGCAGTACTTC.

The sample holds a few counts of this clonotype. The genes are TRBV9 and TRBJ1-2; D is uncertain. V was cut by 4 bases and J by 8 bases, with 9 bases left in between. Germline V gives CDR1 SGDLS, CDR2 YYNGEE. CDR3 size: 11 residues. CDR3 region: CASSSTYGYTF. The CDR3 DNA reads as TGTGCCAGCAGCTCAACTTACGGCTACACCTTC.

This clonotype has just a few counts. The chain has TRBV29-1 and TRBJ1-1; 10 nucleotides line up with TRBD1. Losses at the gene ends were 7 bases for V and 7 bases for J; bases not matched to a gene: 9. Looked up from germline, CDR1 is SQVTM and CDR2 is ANQGSEA. The CDR3 loop spans 13 amino acids. Here the CDR3 reads CSAPGTGAYEAFF. CDR3 bases: TGCAGCGCGCCCGGGACAGGGGCCTATGAAGCTTTCTTT. The full variable domain, in which reference TRBV29-1 and TRBJ1-1 provide the parts outside the CDR3, is SAVISQKPSRDICQRGTSLTIQCQVDSQVTMMFWYRQQPGQSLTLIATANQGSEATYESGFVIDKFPISRPNLTFSTLTVSNMSPEDSSIYLCSAPGTGAYEAFFGQGTRLTVV.

The chain links TRBV6-6 to TRBJ2-7; TRBD1 might be the D (5 bases). Trimming stripped 8 bases from V and 3 bases from J, with 14 bases between. The CDR3 sequence is 13 residues long. The V gene's germline CDR1 is MNHNY and CDR2 SVGAGI (reference sequence). The CDR3 loop reads CASGLSRGYEQYF. For the CDR3, the DNA is TGTGCCAGCGGATTAAGTAGGGGCTACGAGCAGTACTTC.

The CDR3 here is CSARERGLESNEQFF. CDR3 sequence (DNA): TGCAGTGCTAGAGAAAGGGGACTAGAGAGCAATGAGCAGTTCTTC. This rearrangement joins TRBV20-1 to TRBJ2-1; TRBD2 matches at 8 bases. Germline-derived CDR1 and CDR2 are DFQATT and SNEGSKA (reference sequence). J gave up 6 bases and V 0 bases, and 7 bases lay outside the gene matches. There are 15 residues in the CDR3.